The TCR beta chain described here comes from a study of monozygotic twins with cystic fibrosis. CDR1 MNHNY and CDR2 SVGAGI come from the germline V gene (reference sequence). With 7 bases clipped from V and 0 bases from J, the junction kept 3 bases outside the gene matches. The CDR3 is made up of 14 amino acids. The method was immunoSEQ multiplex PCR; TCRdb's version includes in-frame clones alone and lacks a portion of them. The sample consists of some 35,000 clones, about 90% of them appearing once. Points from the study as a whole: Shared CDR3 numbers were not associated with age, concordance or severity.

With regard to this clone: Its antigen is unknown.

The receptor was derived from a boy aged 2 to 9 with cystic fibrosis. This rearrangement joins TRBV6-6 to TRBJ1-1; TRBD1 matches 9 bases. The specimen sequenced was blood. As DNA, the CDR3 is TGTGCCAGCACTAGGGACAGGGTGAACACTGAAGCTTTCTTT. Translated: CASTRDRVNTEAFF.